The 19 T cell receptor beta chains listed next were all sequenced from one sample in a study of control samples from healthy donors and cancer patients. Profiled with immunoSEQ multiplex PCR; TCRdb holds only in-frame clones, not every one. The sample lists 35,000 to 55,000 clones, about 91% occurring once. The source material was PBMCs. Receptor source: a woman between 40 and 55 years old with head and neck cancer.

The chain uses TRBV10-3 and TRBJ2-1; TRBD2 matches 13 bases. Germline V gene sequence: CDR1 ENHRY, CDR2 SYGVKD. The CDR3 has 18 amino acids. After removal of 4 bases from V and 0 bases from J, the junction contained 6 bases not matched to a gene. The CDR3 DNA is TGTGCCATCAGTGCGGGACTAGCGGGACCCTACTCCTACAATGAGCAGTTCTTC. Protein product: CAISAGLAGPYSYNEQFF.

This rearrangement joins TRBV6-6 to TRBJ1-2; D ambiguous. This CDR3 has 14 amino acids. Germline V gene data show CDR1 as MNHNY and CDR2 as SVGAGI (reference sequence). V lost 7 bases, J lost 4 bases, and 16 bases lay in between. CDR3 residues: CASIRWGVGYGYTF. The CDR3 DNA sequence: TGTGCCAGCATCCGATGGGGAGTAGGCTATGGCTACACCTTC.

This clone was recorded only once. This sequence joins TRBV10-3 and TRBJ1-2, with TRBD1 as a possible D gene (6 bases). V gave up 3 bases and J gave up 8 bases, with 10 bases separating them. Germline CDR1 is ENHRY and CDR2 is SYGVKD. The CDR3 sequence is 12 residues long. CDR3 loop: CAISDQGLGYTF. In DNA form, the CDR3 reads TGTGCCATCAGTGATCAGGGGTTAGGCTACACCTTC.

The chain joins TRBV5-6 to TRBJ2-5; 7 bases align to TRBD2. Germline-derived CDR1 and CDR2 are SGHDT and YYEEEE. The CDR3 has 14 residues. Unmatched junction bases numbered 8, after V lost 4 bases and J lost 5 bases. This CDR3 is CASSPRTRYETQYF. The CDR3 DNA reads as TGTGCCAGCAGCCCTAGGACTAGGTATGAGACCCAGTACTTC. The full variable domain, with the rest looked up from reference TRBV5-6 and TRBJ2-5, is DAGVTQSPTHLIKTRGQQVTLRCSPKSGHDTVSWYQQALGQGPQFIFQYYEEEERQRGNFPDRFSGHQFPNYSSELNVNALLLGDSALYLCASSPRTRYETQYFGPGTRLLVL.

Only one count was recorded for this clone. This chain uses TRBV15 with TRBJ2-1; no reliable D call. Germline loops: CDR1 LNHNV, CDR2 YYDKDF (reference sequence). The V end was cut by 3 bases, the J end by 5 bases, with 11 bases between. The CDR3 length is 14 residues. The CDR3 sequence is CATSRRTGDNEQFF. The CDR3 DNA reads as TGTGCCACCAGCAGGCGAACTGGGGACAATGAGCAGTTCTTC. Looking up the rest from reference TRBV15 and TRBJ2-1 gives the full variable domain: DAMVIQNPRYQVTQFGKPVTLSCSQTLNHNVMYWYQQKSSQAPKLLFHYYDKDFNNEADTPDNFQSRRPNTSFCFLDIRSPGLGDTAMYLCATSRRTGDNEQFFGPGTRLTVL.

This rearrangement joins TRBV28 to TRBJ2-7; 11 positions agree with TRBD2. The CDR3 has 14 residues. Germline V gives CDR1 MDHEN, CDR2 SYDVKM. J gave up 6 bases and V 5 bases, and 6 bases lay outside the gene matches. The CDR3 region is CASSTSGRGGEQYF. CDR3 nucleotides: TGTGCCAGCAGTACTAGCGGGAGAGGTGGCGAGCAGTACTTC.

J is TRBJ2-7 and V is TRBV20-1; 7 bases line up with TRBD2. CDR1 is DFQATT and CDR2 is SNEGSKA in the germline V gene (reference sequence). Trimming took 3 bases from V and 5 from J; bases not matched to a gene: 10. This CDR3 is 14 amino acids long. Here the CDR3 reads CSASVSGSFHEQYF. CDR3 bases: TGCAGTGCTAGTGTTAGCGGGTCTTTCCACGAGCAGTACTTC.

The chain joins TRBV5-5 to TRBJ1-2; weak D call: TRBD1 (5 bases). The germline V and J ends were trimmed by 4 bases and 6 bases, with 13 bases remaining between them. In germline, CDR1 is SGHKS, CDR2 YYEKEE (reference sequence). The CDR3 covers 13 residues. This CDR3 is CASSTGLRNGYTF. Here the CDR3 DNA reads TGTGCCAGCAGCACGGGGCTTCGTAATGGCTACACCTTC.

This chain uses TRBV5-4 with TRBJ1-1, with unresolved D. Germline loops: CDR1 SGHNT, CDR2 YYREEE (reference sequence). This CDR3 contains 15 residues. Trimming took 0 bases from V and 3 from J, leaving 12 bases between them. The CDR3 nucleotides read TGTGCCAGCAGCTTGGCCCCCCGCGAGGACACTGAAGCTTTCTTT. Protein sequence: CASSLAPREDTEAFF.

The chain uses TRBV5-4 and TRBJ1-4, with TRBD1 as a possible D gene (5 bases). Germline lookup yields CDR1 SGHNT and CDR2 YYREEE (reference sequence). The ends were cut back, 0 bases at V and 0 bases at J, with 9 bases in the middle. CDR3 length: 16 residues. The CDR3 spells CASSLGQTTTNEKLFF. The CDR3, as DNA: TGTGCCAGCAGCTTGGGACAGACGACAACTAATGAAAAACTGTTTTTT.

This rearrangement joins TRBV3-1 (or the pseudogene TRBV3-2) to TRBJ2-7; 10 positions agree with TRBD2. The V and J ends lost 1 base and 6 bases, in that order; junction bases with no gene match: 9. Per germline, CDR1 LGHDT and CDR2 YNNKEL (reference sequence). This CDR3 contains 16 residues. Here the CDR3 DNA reads TGTGCCAGCAGCCAAGTCGGGTCTAGCGGGAGCTCCGAGCAGTACTTC. Translating it yields CASSQVGSSGSSEQYF.

V usage is TRBV2 and J usage is TRBJ2-5; weak D call: TRBD1 (6 bases). This CDR3 comprises 12 residues. V gave up 6 bases and J gave up 3 bases, with 8 bases separating them. Germline CDR1 reads SNHLY; CDR2 reads FYNNEI. CDR3 region: CASRTGEETQYF. The CDR3 bases are TGTGCCAGCAGGACAGGCGAAGAGACCCAGTACTTC.

The V call is TRBV7-5, the J call TRBJ1-6. TRBV7-5 is designated a pseudogene. This CDR3 region has 11 residues. This CDR3 is CVRSFYSPLHF. Here the CDR3 DNA reads TGTGTCAGAAGCTTCTATTCACCCCTCCACTTT.

This chain links TRBV5-6 with TRBJ1-2, with D tentatively TRBD1 (5 bases). The CDR3 has 12 residues. Trimming stripped 0 bases from V and 5 bases from J, with 5 bases between. Germline V gene sequence: CDR1 SGHDT, CDR2 YYEEEE. The CDR3 loop reads CASSLAGYGYTF. The CDR3 nucleotides read TGTGCCAGCAGCTTGGCAGGGTATGGCTACACCTTC.

This clone was seen only once. The gene calls are TRBV10-3 and TRBJ2-7, with unresolved D. Per germline, CDR1 ENHRY and CDR2 SYGVKD. Trimming left V 4 bases short and J 2 bases short, with 9 bases between. This CDR3 comprises 13 residues. As DNA, the CDR3 is TGTGCCATCAGTGGGCAGAGGACCTACGAGCAGTACTTC. This translates into CAISGQRTYEQYF.

Only one count was recorded for this clone. The genes are TRBV6-1 and TRBJ2-7; 12 bases match TRBD1. The CDR3 length is 15 residues. Losses at the gene ends were 2 bases for V and 5 bases for J; bases not matched to a gene: 4. Germline loops: CDR1 MNHNS, CDR2 SASEGT. CDR3 residues: CASSEPGQGANEQYF. For the CDR3, the DNA is TGTGCCAGCAGTGAACCGGGACAGGGGGCCAACGAGCAGTACTTC.

This chain connects TRBV20-1 to TRBJ2-4; a possible D gene is TRBD2 (6 bases). Germline V gives CDR1 DFQATT, CDR2 SNEGSKA (reference sequence). Trimming removed 7 bases from V and 9 bases from J, with 13 bases in between. CDR3 length: 11 amino acids. The CDR3 DNA sequence: TGCAGTGTGGCAGGAGGGAGCATTCAGTACTTC. Translating gives CSVAGGSIQYF.

V and J are TRBV30 and TRBJ1-3; possible D gene TRBD1, 6 bases. The germline V gene has CDR1 GTSNPN and CDR2 SVGIG (reference sequence). CDR3 length: 15 residues. V was pared by 1 base and J by 0 bases, with 10 bases between. For the CDR3, the DNA is TGTGCCTGGAGTGAGGACAGTCACTCTGGAAACACCATATATTTT. Its translation is CAWSEDSHSGNTIYF.

The chain couples TRBV19 to TRBJ2-7; D unresolved. In germline, CDR1 is LNHDA, CDR2 SQIVND (reference sequence). The CDR3 extends over 13 amino acids. V was trimmed by 8 bases and J by 2 bases, leaving 13 bases between them. The CDR3 DNA follows: TGTGCCAGTCGTCTGCCTGGGGCCTACGAGCAGTACTTC. It translates to CASRLPGAYEQYF.